Below are 20 T cell receptor beta chains sequenced from a single sample in a study of T cells in Graves' hyperthyroidism and ophthalmopathy. Regions amplified from RNA transcripts were the TCR beta CDR3 regions. With the HTBI primer set, the TCR CDR3 went through a first round of RT-PCR. A single record per CDR3 protein comes from TCRdb applying MiXCR to the multiplex PCR reads. The sample has around 660,000 distinct CDR3 sequences; roughly 46% are singletons. The sequencing sample was made of peripheral blood or thyroid tissue (not recorded which). These receptors originate from an adult man with Graves' disease, either hyperthyroidism or ophthalmopathy (not recorded which).

This clonotype came up a few times. The chain employs TRBV24-1 and TRBJ1-2; 9 bases line up with TRBD1. Germline loops: CDR1 KGHDR, CDR2 SFDVKD. J lost 2 bases, V lost 0 bases, and 15 bases had no gene match. The CDR3 covers 20 residues. In nucleotides, the CDR3 is TGTGCCACCAGTGATTTGGGTCCAACCGGGACAGGGAGGTCGAACTATGGCTACACCTTC. Translated: CATSDLGPTGTGRSNYGYTF.

This clonotype was detected ten times or more. The chain has TRBV29-1 and TRBJ1-4; D is unclear. This CDR3 has 14 residues. V was clipped by 4 bases and J by 0 bases, with 9 bases between them. CDR1 is SQVTM, CDR2 ANQGSEA, per germline. The CDR3 DNA reads as TGCAGCGTTGCCCTCGGAACAACTAATGAAAAACTGTTTTTT. Protein: CSVALGTTNEKLFF.

This rearrangement joins TRBV10-3 to TRBJ2-7; D is unresolved. This CDR3 spans 14 amino acids. V lost 10 bases to trimming and J lost 3 bases, with 19 bases between them. Germline-derived CDR1 and CDR2 are ENHRY and SYGVKD. CDR3 region: CASMLELFFYEQYF. The CDR3 nucleotides are TGTGCCAGCATGCTCGAACTGTTTTTCTACGAGCAGTACTTC.

The V and J genes are TRBV7-9 and TRBJ2-7, with D tentatively TRBD1 (5 bases). The CDR3 is 13 amino acids. Deletions cut 3 bases from V and 3 bases from J, with 9 bases between. Germline loops: CDR1 SEHNR, CDR2 FQNEAQ (reference sequence). The DNA for the CDR3 is TGTGCCAGCAGCTTGGACCAGGGCTACGAGCAGTACTTC. Protein product: CASSLDQGYEQYF.

The rearrangement joins TRBV6-1 to TRBJ1-3; D is uncertain. The CDR3 runs 14 residues. The germline V gene encodes CDR1 MNHNS and CDR2 SASEGT. Between the trimmed V and J ends, which lost 5 bases and 3 bases, there was a span of 11 bases. As DNA, the CDR3 is TGTGCCAGCAGTCAACCCGAGAGTGGAAACACCATATATTTT. It specifies CASSQPESGNTIYF.

This clonotype was seen once. The J gene is TRBJ1-1, the V gene TRBV7-2; tentatively, D is TRBD1 (6 bases). V was pared by 7 bases and J by 8 bases, with 14 bases between. CDR1 and CDR2 from the germline V gene are SGHTA and FQGNSA. CDR3 size: 12 residues. Here the CDR3 reads CASNLEGTEAFF. The DNA for the CDR3 is TGTGCCAGCAACCTTGAGGGGACAGAAGCTTTCTTT.

This clonotype has a handful of counts. The chain has TRBV14 and TRBJ1-1; no firm D call. With 4 bases removed from V and 3 bases from J, the gap between germline ends came to 18 bases. The CDR3 extends over 16 amino acids. Per germline, CDR1 SGHDN and CDR2 FVKESK. DNA for the CDR3: TGTGCCAGCAGCCGCTCTTCGGGCAGGTTGGACACTGAAGCTTTCTTT. This translates into CASSRSSGRLDTEAFF.

This clonotype was seen just once. A much larger clone sits a single nucleotide away, making a read error possible. The chain has TRBV7-9 and TRBJ1-1; a possible D gene is TRBD1 (5 bases). Looked up from germline, CDR1 is SEHNR and CDR2 is FQNEAQ (reference sequence). This CDR3 region has 14 residues. CDR3 sequence reads: CTSSPGRMNTEAFF. CDR3 bases: TGTACCAGCAGCCCGGGACGGATGAACACTGAAGCTTTCTTT.

Only one count was recorded for this clonotype. With a much larger clone just one base away, this may be a read error. This rearrangement joins TRBV7-8 to TRBJ2-5; D possibly corresponds to TRBD2 (6 bases). Per the germline V gene, CDR1 is SGHVS and CDR2 is FQNEAQ. This CDR3 has 15 residues. Trimming shortened V by 6 bases and J by 5 bases, and 19 bases separated the two germline ends. CDR3 sequence (DNA): TGTGCCAGCAGTCAGATAGGGAGGACTGGTGAGACCCAGTACTTC. Protein: CASSQIGRTGETQYF. Full variable domain (outside the CDR3, taken from reference TRBV7-8 and TRBJ2-5): GAGVSQSPRYKVAKRGQDVALRCDPISGHVSLFWYQQALGQGPEFLTYFQNEAQLDKSGLPSDRFFAERPEGSVSTLKIQRTQQEDSAVYLCASSQIGRTGETQYFGPGTRLLVL.

The chain links TRBV2 to TRBJ1-1; D gene unclear. CDR1 SNHLY and CDR2 FYNNEI come from the germline V gene. This CDR3 is 15 amino acids long. V was pared by 6 bases and J by 9 bases, with 23 bases between. The CDR3 reads CASSQEIGVRAQAFF. The CDR3 DNA follows: TGTGCCAGCAGCCAAGAGATCGGTGTTCGTGCCCAAGCTTTCTTT.

This chain uses TRBV20-1 with TRBJ1-3, with D hard to call. Trimming cost V 0 bases and J 8 bases, with 14 bases left between them. The V gene's germline CDR1 is DFQATT and CDR2 SNEGSKA (reference sequence). This CDR3 has 14 amino acids. The CDR3 DNA follows: TGCAGTGCTAGAGAGGAGAATAAGTTTGACACCATATATTTT. Translated: CSAREENKFDTIYF.

Comment on this clonotype: The junction shows a germline mismatch at one end, possibly a read error. This chain links TRBV14 with TRBJ1-2; D gene uncertain. Per germline, CDR1 SGHDN and CDR2 FVKESK. The CDR3 covers 12 residues. The CDR3 DNA reads TGTGCCAGCAGTCCCACCAATTATGACTACACCTTC. It translates to CASSPTNYDYTF.

The genes are TRBV20-1 and TRBJ2-5, with 9 bases that match TRBD1. V lost 0 bases and J lost 5; bases outside the gene matches: 4. CDR1 DFQATT and CDR2 SNEGSKA come from the germline V gene (reference sequence). The CDR3 consists of 14 residues. CDR3 sequence: CSAREADRGETQYF. For the CDR3, the DNA is TGCAGTGCTAGAGAGGCGGACAGGGGCGAGACCCAGTACTTC.

This clonotype was found a few times. The J gene is TRBJ1-5, the V gene TRBV10-3, with D perhaps TRBD1 (6 bases). Germline V lookup: CDR1 ENHRY, CDR2 SYGVKD. The CDR3 loop spans 13 amino acids. With 10 bases removed from V and 0 bases from J, the gap between germline ends came to 10 bases. Written as DNA, the CDR3 is TGTGCCACCCGGGACATTAGCAATCAGCCCCAGCATTTT. This gives the protein CATRDISNQPQHF.

The sample holds a few counts of this clonotype. The gene calls are TRBV7-8 and TRBJ1-5; 7 nucleotides align to TRBD1. J was trimmed by 3 bases and V by 5 bases; bases with no gene match: 7. The CDR3 covers 15 residues. Germline V CDR1 and CDR2: SGHVS, FQNEAQ. The CDR3 loop reads CASSLYRGVNQPQHF. Here the CDR3 DNA reads TGTGCCAGCAGCCTATACAGGGGTGTCAATCAGCCCCAGCATTTT.

V is TRBV2 and J is TRBJ1-2, with 8 bases identical to TRBD1. The CDR3 contains 13 residues. The J segment lost 8 bases and the V segment lost 6 bases, leaving 8 bases of the junction unmatched. Germline V gene data show CDR1 as SNHLY and CDR2 as FYNNEI. CDR3 nucleotide sequence: TGTGCCAGCAGGCGGACAGGGAGTGGCGGCTACACCTTC. Residues: CASRRTGSGGYTF.

V gene TRBV6-1 combines with J gene TRBJ1-6; TRBD1 might be the D (5 bases). The germline gives CDR1 MNHNS, CDR2 SASEGT. Trimming removed 5 bases at V and 7 bases at J, with 15 bases between. This CDR3 comprises 15 residues. The CDR3 nucleotides are TGTGCCAGCAGTCCCAGTGAGGGGTGGAATTCACCCCTCCACTTT. Its protein product is CASSPSEGWNSPLHF.

The chain has TRBV19 and TRBJ1-2; D is perhaps TRBD1 (6 bases). The CDR3 is made up of 12 amino acids. The germline V gene has CDR1 LNHDA and CDR2 SQIVND (reference sequence). DNA for the CDR3: TGTGCTAGAGGTGGCAGGGGTCATGGCTACACCTTC. Amino acid sequence: CARGGRGHGYTF.

The genes are TRBV25-1 and TRBJ1-4, with TRBD1 as a possible D gene (5 bases). With 1 base removed from V and 8 bases from J, the gap between germline ends came to 11 bases. The CDR3 totals 14 residues. CDR1 and CDR2 (germline): MGHDK, SYGVNS. The CDR3 region is CASSESAGEEKLFF. CDR3 bases: TGTGCCAGCAGTGAATCGGCGGGGGAGGAAAAACTGTTTTTT. Combining the CDR3 with reference TRBV25-1 and TRBJ1-4 gives the whole variable domain EADIYQTPRYLVIGTGKKITLECSQTMGHDKMYWYQQDPGMELHLIHYSYGVNSTEKGDLSSESTVSRIRTEHFPLTLESARPSHTSQYLCASSESAGEEKLFFGSGTQLSVL.

This clonotype has at least ten counts. This chain connects TRBV14 to TRBJ1-6; 9 bases align to TRBD1. The germline V gene encodes CDR1 SGHDN and CDR2 FVKESK. V lost 4 bases and J lost 3; bases outside the gene matches: 19. This CDR3 comprises 21 residues. The CDR3 region is CASSPTRKTGGRSVYNSPLHF. CDR3 bases: TGTGCCAGCAGCCCGACACGAAAGACAGGGGGGAGATCTGTCTATAATTCACCCCTCCACTTT.